Shown below are 15 T cell receptor beta chains from a single sample sequenced in a study of siplizumab effects on memory and regulatory T cells. The assay was immunoSEQ multiplex PCR, and TCRdb's table has in-frame clones only and misses some. The sample holds 110,000 or so clones, 90% to 95% seen once. Sequencing used Tregs sorted from blood. Source of these receptors: a human donor in good health.

V and J are TRBV20-1 and TRBJ2-7; D not resolved. Germline V CDR1 and CDR2: DFQATT, SNEGSKA (reference sequence). V gave up 3 bases and J gave up 3 bases, with 6 bases separating them. This CDR3 is 11 amino acids long. CDR3 nucleotides: TGCAGTGCTAGCCCGCTCTACGAGCAGTACTTC. It is translated as CSASPLYEQYF.

The chain has TRBV2 and TRBJ1-2, with 8 bases fitting TRBD1. From germline, CDR1 is SNHLY and CDR2 FYNNEI. After removal of 3 bases from V and 4 bases from J, the junction contained 10 bases not matched to a gene. This CDR3 spans 16 amino acids. The CDR3 DNA reads TGTGCCAGCAGTGAGTTTTCTGCAGGGGGCATCTATGGCTACACCTTC. Amino acid sequence: CASSEFSAGGIYGYTF.

CDR3 nucleotides: TGTGCCAGCAGATTAGCGGGAGTGGACTACAATGAGCAGTTCTTC. Translation gives CASRLAGVDYNEQFF. The chain recombines TRBV2 with TRBJ2-1, with 9 positions matching TRBD2. The CDR3 loop spans 15 amino acids. V lost 6 bases to trimming and J lost 3 bases; unmatched junction nucleotides: 6. Germline CDR1 is SNHLY and CDR2 is FYNNEI.

V usage is TRBV6-5 and J usage is TRBJ2-2; 7 bases align to TRBD1. The CDR3 length is 15 residues. The V gene end was trimmed by 2 bases and the J gene end by 3 bases; junction bases not matched to a gene: 3. CDR1 and CDR2 from the germline V gene are MNHEY and SVGAGI. The CDR3 sequence is CASSYGTVYTGELFF. The DNA for the CDR3 is TGTGCCAGCAGTTACGGGACAGTATACACCGGGGAGCTGTTTTTT.

The genes are TRBV18 and TRBJ2-1, with 8 bases lining up with TRBD1. CDR3 size: 15 residues. From germline, CDR1 is KGHSH and CDR2 LQKENI. The J segment lost 4 bases and the V segment lost 2 bases, leaving 4 bases of the junction unmatched. CDR3 sequence reads: CASSPGQGAYNEQFF. Written as DNA, the CDR3 is TGTGCCAGCTCACCAGGCCAGGGGGCATACAATGAGCAGTTCTTC.

The rearrangement uses TRBV15 and TRBJ1-5; 11 nucleotides align to TRBD1. Germline values: CDR1 LNHNV, CDR2 YYDKDF (reference sequence). V shed 3 bases and J 2 bases; nucleotides not matched to a gene: 6. CDR3 length: 17 residues. As DNA, the CDR3 is TGTGCCACCAGCAGGTCTACGGGACAGGGGGGCAATCAGCCCCAGCATTTT. Translated, it gives CATSRSTGQGGNQPQHF.

This clone was found once. The V and J genes are TRBV5-6 and TRBJ2-5, with 12 bases aligning to TRBD2. This CDR3 has 16 amino acids. The germline V gene has CDR1 SGHDT and CDR2 YYEEEE. The trim removed 2 bases at V and 2 bases at J, leaving 4 bases unmatched. This CDR3 is CASSFLAGGRQETQYF. DNA of the CDR3: TGTGCCAGCAGCTTCCTAGCGGGGGGGCGTCAAGAGACCCAGTACTTC.

The chain joins TRBV6-1 to TRBJ1-2; D is perhaps TRBD1 (5 bases). The germline CDR1 and CDR2 sequences are MNHNS and SASEGT. This CDR3 is 14 amino acids long. V lost 3 bases to trimming and J lost 7 bases, with 15 bases between them. CDR3 in DNA: TGTGCCAGCAGTGAGGGGGTCGGACGGAGTGGCTACACCTTC. It yields the protein CASSEGVGRSGYTF.

This clone was found a few times. As DNA, the CDR3 is TGTGCCAGTAGTATAGTCCAGGCCTATAATTCACCCCTCCACTTT. It encodes CASSIVQAYNSPLHF. The V and J genes are TRBV19 and TRBJ1-6; D ambiguous. Trimming cost V 1 base and J 2 bases, with 6 bases left between them. Per the germline V gene, CDR1 is LNHDA and CDR2 is SQIVND (reference sequence). This CDR3 contains 15 residues. Full variable domain (missing parts from reference TRBV19 and TRBJ1-6): DGGITQSPKYLFRKEGQNVTLSCEQNLNHDAMYWYRQDPGQGLRLIYYSQIVNDFQKGDIAEGYSVSREKKESFPLTVTSAQKNPTAFYLCASSIVQAYNSPLHFGNGTRLTVT.

V usage is TRBV11-2 and J usage is TRBJ2-1; perhaps TRBD2 as D (6 bases). V was clipped by 5 bases and J by 10 bases, with 24 bases between them. This CDR3 spans 16 amino acids. Germline lookup yields CDR1 SGHAT and CDR2 FQNNGV. CDR3: CASSNSRDSFFFEQFF. CDR3 nucleotides: TGTGCCAGCAGCAACTCCCGGGACTCGTTTTTCTTCGAGCAGTTCTTC.

The chain recombines TRBV10-3 with TRBJ2-2; TRBD2 aligns across 7 bases. The trim removed 6 bases at V and 3 bases at J, leaving 7 bases unmatched. Germline CDR1 is ENHRY and CDR2 is SYGVKD. The CDR3 has 15 amino acids. The CDR3 coding sequence is TGTGCCATCAGCCGTTCTAGCGGTGACACCGGGGAGCTGTTTTTT. It translates to CAISRSSGDTGELFF.

The J gene is TRBJ1-2, the V gene TRBV19; no definite D call. Germline V gives CDR1 LNHDA, CDR2 SQIVND (reference sequence). Trimming took off 5 bases at V and 3 bases at J, with 10 bases between the two ends. This CDR3 is built from 13 residues. The chain's CDR3 is CASSAGSDYGYTF. In DNA form, the CDR3 reads TGTGCCAGTAGTGCGGGGTCGGACTATGGCTACACCTTC. Full variable domain (remainder filled in from reference TRBV19 and TRBJ1-2): DGGITQSPKYLFRKEGQNVTLSCEQNLNHDAMYWYRQDPGQGLRLIYYSQIVNDFQKGDIAEGYSVSREKKESFPLTVTSAQKNPTAFYLCASSAGSDYGYTFGSGTRLTVV.

This sequence joins TRBV7-9 and TRBJ1-4; D might be TRBD1 (5 bases). The CDR3 is 17 residues long. Deletions cut 2 bases from V and 0 bases from J, with 13 bases between. In germline, CDR1 is SEHNR, CDR2 FQNEAQ (reference sequence). CDR3 sequence: CASSLRPGTPTNEKLFF. Here the CDR3 DNA reads TGTGCCAGCAGCTTAAGGCCGGGGACCCCAACTAATGAAAAACTGTTTTTT.

The chain has TRBV5-1 and TRBJ2-3; 8 bases are shared with TRBD2. Trimming cost V 0 bases and J 6 bases; bases outside gene matches: 9. CDR3 length equals 16 residues. Germline-derived CDR1 and CDR2 are SGHRS and YFSETQ. The CDR3 bases are TGCGCCAGCAGCTTGGATGGGAGCGGGAGAGGGGATACGCAGTATTTT. It codes for CASSLDGSGRGDTQYF.

V is TRBV5-1 and J is TRBJ2-6, with TRBD2 matching over 7 bases. V was pared by 4 bases and J by 1 base, with 8 bases of the junction left unmatched. Germline-derived CDR1 and CDR2 are SGHRS and YFSETQ. The CDR3 covers 17 residues. The CDR3 loop is CASSRGLEASGANVLTF. The DNA for the CDR3 is TGCGCCAGCAGCAGAGGACTAGAAGCATCTGGGGCCAACGTCCTGACTTTC.